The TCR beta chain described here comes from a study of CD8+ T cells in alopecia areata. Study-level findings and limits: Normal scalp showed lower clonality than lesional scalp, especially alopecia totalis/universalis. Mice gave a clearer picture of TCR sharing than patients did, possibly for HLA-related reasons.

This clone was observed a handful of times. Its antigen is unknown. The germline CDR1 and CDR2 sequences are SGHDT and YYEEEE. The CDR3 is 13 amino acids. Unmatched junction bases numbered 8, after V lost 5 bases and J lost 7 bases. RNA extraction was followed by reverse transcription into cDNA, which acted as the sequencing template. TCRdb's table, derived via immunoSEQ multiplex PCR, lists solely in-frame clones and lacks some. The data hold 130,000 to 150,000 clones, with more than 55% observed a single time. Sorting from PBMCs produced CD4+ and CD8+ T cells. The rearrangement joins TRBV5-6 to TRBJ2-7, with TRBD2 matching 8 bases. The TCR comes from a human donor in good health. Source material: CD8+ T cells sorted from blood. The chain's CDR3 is CASSTGGLGEQYF. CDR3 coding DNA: TGTGCCAGCAGTACGGGAGGGCTAGGGGAGCAGTACTTC.